This T cell receptor (beta chain) originates from a study of blood T cell repertoires in COVID-19. Across the whole study: Sites in the United States, Italy and Spain provided acute and convalescent COVID-19 samples. PBMCs, B-cell-depleted T cells, or T cells provided the cDNA or gDNA that made up the material.

The authors' processing: Estimation of nucleated cell counts was performed using reference gene primer amplification. The protocol was immunoSEQ multiplex PCR, while the TCRdb copy is restricted to in-frame clones and leaves out a portion. For V, J and clone size, that table is used; D and trimming come from the DNA. The data hold 130,000 to 150,000 clones, with 70% to 85% observed a single time. The germline V gene encodes CDR1 SGHTA and CDR2 FQGNSA. With 10 bases clipped from V and 2 bases from J, the junction kept 4 bases outside the gene matches. The length of the CDR3 is 12 residues. This TCR was sampled from a human donor in a cohort sampled during active COVID-19. Material for sequencing was peripheral blood. The chain has TRBV7-2 and TRBJ1-2, with 7 bases fitting TRBD1. CDR3 region: CATSTGNYGYTF. The CDR3 DNA reads as TGTGCCACCTCGACAGGGAACTATGGCTACACCTTC.